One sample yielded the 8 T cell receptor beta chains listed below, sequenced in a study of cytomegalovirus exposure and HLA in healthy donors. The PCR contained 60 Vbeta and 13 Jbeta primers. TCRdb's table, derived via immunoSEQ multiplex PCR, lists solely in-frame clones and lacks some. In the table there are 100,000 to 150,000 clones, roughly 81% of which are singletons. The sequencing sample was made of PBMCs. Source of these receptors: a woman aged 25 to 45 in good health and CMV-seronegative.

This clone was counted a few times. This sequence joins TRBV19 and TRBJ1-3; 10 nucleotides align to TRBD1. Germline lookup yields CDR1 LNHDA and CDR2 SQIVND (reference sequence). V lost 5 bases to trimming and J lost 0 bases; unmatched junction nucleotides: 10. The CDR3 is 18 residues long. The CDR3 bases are TGTGCCAGTAGTTACCGACAGGGGGCTCCAACCTCTGGAAACACCATATATTTT. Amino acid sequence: CASSYRQGAPTSGNTIYF.

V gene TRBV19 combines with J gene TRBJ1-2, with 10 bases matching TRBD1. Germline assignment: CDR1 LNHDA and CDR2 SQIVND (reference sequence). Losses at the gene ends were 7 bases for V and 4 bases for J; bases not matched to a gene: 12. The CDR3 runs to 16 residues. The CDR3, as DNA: TGTGCCAGTACCGCGGCCGGGACAGGGGAGGCCTATGGCTACACCTTC. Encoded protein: CASTAAGTGEAYGYTF.

CDR3 coding DNA: TGTGCCAGCAGCTTAATTCAAGCGAGGCTCTCCTACAATGAGCAGTTCTTC. Its translation is CASSLIQARLSYNEQFF. V is TRBV11-2 and J is TRBJ2-1; D is ambiguous. The CDR3 runs to 17 residues. Germline V gene data show CDR1 as SGHAT and CDR2 as FQNNGV. The V gene lost 2 bases and the J gene lost 0 bases, with 14 bases spanning the gap.

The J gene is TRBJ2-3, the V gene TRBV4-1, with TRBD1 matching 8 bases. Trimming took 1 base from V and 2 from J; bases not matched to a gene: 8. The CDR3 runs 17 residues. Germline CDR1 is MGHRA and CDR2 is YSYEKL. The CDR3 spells CASSQGQGNKNTDTQYF. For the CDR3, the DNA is TGCGCCAGCAGCCAAGGACAGGGGAACAAAAACACAGATACGCAGTATTTT.

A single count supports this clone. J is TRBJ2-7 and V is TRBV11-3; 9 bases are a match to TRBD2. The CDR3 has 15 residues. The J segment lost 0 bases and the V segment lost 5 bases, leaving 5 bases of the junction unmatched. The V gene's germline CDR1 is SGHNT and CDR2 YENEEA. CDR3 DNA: TGTGCCAGCAGCCCTAGCGGGATGACCTCCTACGAGCAGTACTTC. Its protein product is CASSPSGMTSYEQYF.

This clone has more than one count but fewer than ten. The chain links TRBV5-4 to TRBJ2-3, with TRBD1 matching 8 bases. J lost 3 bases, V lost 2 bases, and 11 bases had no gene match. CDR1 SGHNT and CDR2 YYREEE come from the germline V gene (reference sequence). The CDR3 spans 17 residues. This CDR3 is CASSFTNQGARTDTQYF. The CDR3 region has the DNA TGTGCCAGCAGCTTTACGAACCAGGGGGCGCGGACAGATACGCAGTATTTT.

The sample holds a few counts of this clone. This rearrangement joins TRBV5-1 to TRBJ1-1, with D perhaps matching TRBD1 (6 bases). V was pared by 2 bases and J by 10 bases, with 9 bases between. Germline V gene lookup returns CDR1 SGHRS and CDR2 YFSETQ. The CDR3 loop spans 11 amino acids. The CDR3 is CASSFGQRAFF. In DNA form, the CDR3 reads TGCGCCAGCAGCTTCGGACAGAGAGCTTTCTTT.

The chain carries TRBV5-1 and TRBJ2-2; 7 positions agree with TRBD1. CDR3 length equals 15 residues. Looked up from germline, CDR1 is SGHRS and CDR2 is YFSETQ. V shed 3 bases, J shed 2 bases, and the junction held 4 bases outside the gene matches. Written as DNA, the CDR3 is TGCGCCAGCAGCTCCCGGGACAGCAACACCGGGGAGCTGTTTTTT. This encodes CASSSRDSNTGELFF.